This is a list of T cell receptor beta chains from one sample in a study of cytomegalovirus exposure and HLA in healthy donors. Measured with immunoSEQ multiplex PCR; TCRdb has only the in-frame clones, and not every one. Among about 78,000 clones listed, approximately 80% were seen once. Sequenced material: PBMCs. These receptors originate from a woman in her 50s in good health and CMV-seropositive. Both conserved end residues are part of each CDR3. D genes are given only for firm matches. Clone size appears in some rows only: once, few, many, or a class for an expanded clone.

d_gene	abundance	v_gene	j_gene	CDR3nt	CDR3aa
TRBD2	NA	TRBV5-1	TRBJ2-1	TGCGCCAGCAGCTTGGAGGGACTAGCGGGGACAAGCTCCTACAATGAGCAGTTCTTC	CASSLEGLAGTSSYNEQFF
NA	NA	TRBV27	TRBJ1-4	TGTGCCAGCAGTTCCTCCGACAGATCTAGGGAAAAACTGTTTTTT	CASSSSDRSREKLFF
TRBD2	NA	TRBV11-2	TRBJ2-3	TGTGCCAGCAGCTCTAGCGGGGGGGCGGGTACGCAGTATTTT	CASSSSGGAGTQYF
NA	once	TRBV5-4	TRBJ1-4	TGTGCCAGCAGCTTGTCTGGGGGAATCGGGGGTGAAAAACTGTTTTTT	CASSLSGGIGGEKLFF
NA	once	TRBV10-1	TRBJ2-5	TGCGCCAGCAGTGAAAGCGGGCGGAAGACCCAGTACTTC	CASSESGRKTQYF
NA	NA	TRBV27	TRBJ2-7	TGTGCCAGCAGTTTAAACAGGGACAATAGTTACGAGCAGTACTTC	CASSLNRDNSYEQYF
NA	NA	TRBV6-5	TRBJ1-2	TGTGCCAGCATGCGGGGGGCAAATAGGGACTATGGCTACACCTTC	CASMRGANRDYGYTF
NA	NA	TRBV18	TRBJ1-5	TGTGCCAGCTCACCACCCGGCGGGGGCAATCAGCCCCAGCATTTT	CASSPPGGGNQPQHF
TRBD2	NA	TRBV7-9	TRBJ2-1	TGTTCCAGCAGGGGACTAGCGACCAATGAGCAGTTCTTC	CSSRGLATNEQFF
TRBD1	few	TRBV30	TRBJ1-4	TGTGCCTGGAGTCAGGGGGCGTCGGCTAATGAAAAACTGTTTTTT	CAWSQGASANEKLFF
NA	NA	TRBV5-1	TRBJ1-1	TGCGCCAGCAGCTTATTTGCATCCGGGTCCAACACTGAAGCTTTCTTT	CASSLFASGSNTEAFF
TRBD1	NA	TRBV30	TRBJ2-5	TGTGCCGGCCAGACAGGGGTTGGGGAGGCCCAGTACTTC	CAGQTGVGEAQYF
TRBD2	NA	TRBV29-1	TRBJ2-1	TGCAGCGCAGAGGGGCTAGCGGGAGGGATTGAGCAGTTCTTC	CSAEGLAGGIEQFF
NA	NA	TRBV6-1	TRBJ1-2	TGTGCCAGCATTGAACCCCCACTATATGGCTACACCTTC	CASIEPPLYGYTF
NA	NA	TRBV15	TRBJ1-1	TGTGCCACCAGTTATGAGGCTCTCATGAACACTGAAGCTTTCTTT	CATSYEALMNTEAFF
NA	NA	TRBV7-2	TRBJ2-1	TGTGCCAGCAGCCTGGCCCTTTACAATGAGCAGTTCTTC	CASSLALYNEQFF
TRBD1	NA	TRBV7-8	TRBJ1-4	TGTGCCAGCAGTTACAGACAGGGCTTTGATGAAAAACTGTTTTTT	CASSYRQGFDEKLFF
NA	NA	TRBV28	TRBJ1-4	TGTGCCAGCAGTTTTGCCAGGGTTGCTGAAAAACTGTTTTTT	CASSFARVAEKLFF
TRBD1	NA	TRBV6-6	TRBJ1-5	TGTGCCAGCAGTTCCAGGGGGGTCGGCCAGCCCCAGCATTTT	CASSSRGVGQPQHF
TRBD1	NA	TRBV11-1	TRBJ1-2	TGTGCCAGCAGCCCAGGGGGGACAGCGATGGAAATTTTGTATGGCTACACCTTC	CASSPGGTAMEILYGYTF
NA	NA	TRBV7-9	TRBJ2-2	TGTTCCAGCAGCTCAACAGGGAGTAACACCGGGGAGCTGTTTTTT	CSSSSTGSNTGELFF
NA	NA	TRBV5-4	TRBJ1-1	TGTGCCAGCAGCTTGGACCCAGGTGGCACTGAAGCTTTCTTT	CASSLDPGGTEAFF